Shown below are 4 T cell receptor beta chains from a single sample sequenced in a study of blood T cell repertoires in COVID-19. Sequencing used immunoSEQ multiplex PCR; TCRdb keeps in-frame clones, though not all of them. The data show fewer than 300,000 clones, with over 75% seen just once and approximately 5.1% held by the top ten. What was sequenced was peripheral blood. The receptors were sampled from a man aged 50-60 years with active or convalescent COVID-19.

The rearrangement joins TRBV18 to TRBJ1-4, with 9 nucleotides matching TRBD1. Germline trimming cut 4 bases from V and 0 bases from J; bases unmatched to any gene: 6. CDR3 size: 17 residues. Per the germline V gene, CDR1 is KGHSH and CDR2 is LQKENI. CDR3 coding DNA: TGTGCCAGCTCACGGGGACAGGGAGCCCCAACTAATGAAAAACTGTTTTTT. This sequence encodes CASSRGQGAPTNEKLFF.

This clone was recorded once. The chain is built from TRBV19 and TRBJ2-2, with D perhaps TRBD1 (6 bases). The CDR3 is 14 residues long. Trimming cost V 5 bases and J 5 bases, with 12 bases left between them. CDR1 is LNHDA, CDR2 SQIVND, per germline (reference sequence). CDR3 DNA: TGTGCCAGTAGTGCCGGGACACAGACCGGGGAGCTGTTTTTT. It translates to CASSAGTQTGELFF.

This chain links TRBV7-2 with TRBJ2-1; TRBD2 matches 14 bases. This CDR3 is 17 amino acids long. The V gene end was trimmed by 5 bases and the J gene end by 7 bases; junction bases not matched to a gene: 10. CDR1 is SGHTA, CDR2 FQGNSA, per germline. In nucleotides, the CDR3 is TGTGCCAGCAGCGTACAATCATGGACTAGCGGGAGGAATGAGCAGTTCTTC. Amino acid sequence: CASSVQSWTSGRNEQFF. Complete variable domain (other parts from reference TRBV7-2 and TRBJ2-1): GAGVSQSPSNKVTEKGKDVELRCDPISGHTALYWYRQSLGQGLEFLIYFQGNSAPDKSGLPSDRFSAERTGGSVSTLTIQRTQQEDSAVYLCASSVQSWTSGRNEQFFGPGTRLTVL.

The CDR3 spells CASKRAGGHNEQFF. CDR3 DNA sequence: TGTGCCAGCAAGCGGGCCGGGGGACACAATGAGCAGTTCTTC. The chain links TRBV27 to TRBJ2-1, with D possibly TRBD2 on 6 matching bases. Trimming took off 7 bases at V and 5 bases at J, with 15 bases between the two ends. Germline CDR1 and CDR2: MNHEY and SMNVEV (reference sequence). The CDR3 runs to 14 residues.